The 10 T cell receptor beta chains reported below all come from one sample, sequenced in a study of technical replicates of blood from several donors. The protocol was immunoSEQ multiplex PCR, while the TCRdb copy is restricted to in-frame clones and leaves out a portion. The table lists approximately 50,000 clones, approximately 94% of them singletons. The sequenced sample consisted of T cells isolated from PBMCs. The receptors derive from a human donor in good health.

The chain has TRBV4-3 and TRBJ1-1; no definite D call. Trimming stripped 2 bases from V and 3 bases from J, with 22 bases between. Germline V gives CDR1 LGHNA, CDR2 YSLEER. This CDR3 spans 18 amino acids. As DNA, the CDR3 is TGCGCCAGCAGCCAAAGAAAGTACGGGGAAGGGCGTTACACTGAAGCTTTCTTT. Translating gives CASSQRKYGEGRYTEAFF.

The CDR3 region is CASYSGGGTNEQYF. CDR3 coding DNA: TGTGCCAGCTATTCAGGGGGTGGAACCAACGAGCAGTACTTC. The chain links TRBV6-5 to TRBJ2-7; TRBD1 aligns across 7 bases. Germline V lookup: CDR1 MNHEY, CDR2 SVGAGI. V dropped 8 bases and J dropped 5; count of bases not matched to a gene: 12. The CDR3 runs to 14 residues.

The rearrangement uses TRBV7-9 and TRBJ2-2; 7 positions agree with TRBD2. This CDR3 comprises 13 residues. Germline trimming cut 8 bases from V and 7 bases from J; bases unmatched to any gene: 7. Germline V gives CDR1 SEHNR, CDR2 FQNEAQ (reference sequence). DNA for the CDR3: TGTGCCAGCGCCGGGAGGATCGGCGGGGAGCTGTTTTTT. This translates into CASAGRIGGELFF. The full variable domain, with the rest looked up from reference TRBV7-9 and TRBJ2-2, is DTGVSQNPRHKITKRGQNVTFRCDPISEHNRLYWYRQTLGQGPEFLTYFQNEAQLEKSRLLSDRFSAERPKGSFSTLEIQRTEQGDSAMYLCASAGRIGGELFFGEGSRLTVL.

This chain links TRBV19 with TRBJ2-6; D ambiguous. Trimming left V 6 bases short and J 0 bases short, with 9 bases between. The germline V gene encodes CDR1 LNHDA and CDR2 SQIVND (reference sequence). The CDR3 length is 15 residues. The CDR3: CASRTSSSGANVLTF. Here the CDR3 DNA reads TGTGCCAGTAGGACATCGTCCTCTGGGGCCAACGTCCTGACTTTC.

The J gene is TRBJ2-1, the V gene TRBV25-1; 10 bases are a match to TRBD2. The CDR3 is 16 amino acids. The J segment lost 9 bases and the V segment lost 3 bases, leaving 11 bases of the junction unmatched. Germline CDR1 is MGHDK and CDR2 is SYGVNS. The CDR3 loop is CASSDRGSGRMGEQFF. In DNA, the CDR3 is TGTGCCAGCAGTGATCGAGGTAGCGGGAGGATGGGTGAGCAGTTCTTC.

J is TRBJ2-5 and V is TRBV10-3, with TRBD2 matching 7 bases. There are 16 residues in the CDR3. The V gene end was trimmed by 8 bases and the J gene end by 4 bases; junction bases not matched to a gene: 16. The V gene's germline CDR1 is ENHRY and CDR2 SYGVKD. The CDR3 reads CAIGRAGPTRGETQYF. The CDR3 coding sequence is TGTGCCATCGGGAGGGCGGGGCCCACTAGGGGAGAGACCCAGTACTTC.

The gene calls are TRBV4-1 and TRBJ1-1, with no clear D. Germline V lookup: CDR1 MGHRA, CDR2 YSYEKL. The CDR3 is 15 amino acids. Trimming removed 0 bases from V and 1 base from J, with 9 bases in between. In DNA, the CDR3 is TGCGCCAGCAGCCAAGAACCGCAGGCGAACACTGAAGCTTTCTTT. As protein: CASSQEPQANTEAFF.

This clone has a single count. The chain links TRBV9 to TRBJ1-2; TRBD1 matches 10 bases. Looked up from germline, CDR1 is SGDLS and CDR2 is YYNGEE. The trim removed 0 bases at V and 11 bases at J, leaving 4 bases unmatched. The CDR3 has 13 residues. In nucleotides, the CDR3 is TGTGCCAGCAGCGTAGACGCGGGACAGGGGTACACCTTC. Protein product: CASSVDAGQGYTF.

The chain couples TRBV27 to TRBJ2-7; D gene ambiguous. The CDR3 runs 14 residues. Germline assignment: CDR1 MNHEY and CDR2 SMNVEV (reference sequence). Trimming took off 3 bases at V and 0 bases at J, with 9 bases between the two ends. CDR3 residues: CASSFGPDSYEQYF. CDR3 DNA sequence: TGTGCCAGCAGTTTTGGGCCGGACTCCTACGAGCAGTACTTC.

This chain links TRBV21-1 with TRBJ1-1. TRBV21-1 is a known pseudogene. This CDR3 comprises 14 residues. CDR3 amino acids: CASSKGSGRAEAFF. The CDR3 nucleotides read TGTGCCAGCAGCAAAGGGTCCGGGAGGGCTGAAGCTTTCTTT.